This TCR beta chain was documented in a study of sequential checkpoint blockade in melanoma. Looking at the study overall: Arm A got nivolumab then ipilimumab; arm B the reverse, 1:1. Maintenance nivolumab came after either treatment sequence.

Sequencing was performed with immunoSEQ multiplex PCR; in TCRdb, only in-frame clones are kept and a portion is missing. Here the sample spans some 14,000 clones, roughly four fifths being singletons. The germline V gene encodes CDR1 MNHEY and CDR2 SMNVEV (reference sequence). Trimming cost V 5 bases and J 4 bases, with 15 bases left between them. The CDR3 totals 15 residues. Treatment indicated: randomized to nivolumab then ipilimumab (arm A) or the reverse (arm B). No patient had prior DNA-damaging chemotherapy. PBMC sorting kept live CD3+CD8+ cells without CD19 or CD56. Sequenced material: CD8+ T cells sorted from blood (inferred from file names), taken from a patient given nivolumab and ipilimumab in sequence. The TCR sequence derives from a human donor with melanoma. V and J are TRBV27 and TRBJ2-1, with a possible D match to TRBD2 (6 bases). The DNA of the CDR3 is TGTGCCAGCAGTCCCGGGACTCCCCCTTACAATGAGCAGTTCTTC. Its translation: CASSPGTPPYNEQFF.